Following are 21 T cell receptor beta chains from one sample sequenced in a study of beta chain features in type 1 diabetes listed by TCRdb under 2018. Overall study outcomes, separate from this receptor: In all four CD4+ subsets, TCRB CDR3 length was moderately but significantly shorter in type 1 diabetes patients.

These receptors' targets are unknown. Library method: the immunoSEQ multiplex PCR assay. The High Capacity cDNA Reverse Transcription Kit was used to reverse transcribe all of the isolated RNA, meaning that expressed TCRB transcripts were what got sequenced. What TCRdb holds here is the immuneACCESS table cut down to in-frame rearrangements. Part of the clones is not present; checked against another copy, under half of the missing clones reflect an unresolved V gene, and the others are unexplained. The sample yields over 200,000 clones; about a tenth were counted once. Approximately 0.017% of the sample is in the top ten clones. Sequences were obtained from naive CD4+ T cells from blood. In the paper's terms, the cell subset or site label means: true naive CD4+ T cells. These receptors were taken from a man in his thirties or forties with type 1 diabetes.

This clone was seen a handful of times. This sequence joins TRBV5-1 and TRBJ2-3, with 11 bases lining up with TRBD2. CDR3 length equals 15 residues. V lost 7 bases and J lost 4; bases outside the gene matches: 8. Germline V lookup: CDR1 SGHRS, CDR2 YFSETQ. The CDR3 sequence: CASGASGGTSDTQYF. In nucleotides, the CDR3 is TGCGCCAGCGGAGCTAGCGGGGGGACTTCAGATACGCAGTATTTT.

The chain has TRBV6-5 and TRBJ2-7; TRBD2 is a possible D gene (6 bases). The CDR3 covers 12 residues. CDR1 and CDR2 (germline): MNHEY, SVGAGI. Trimming stripped 2 bases from V and 7 bases from J, with 9 bases between. The CDR3 loop is CASSYVGGEQYF. The CDR3 bases are TGTGCCAGCAGTTACGTTGGGGGGGAGCAGTACTTC.

This clone was recorded a few times. This sample also contains other DNA sequences that code for the same CDR3. In DNA form, the CDR3 reads TGTGCCAGCAGTGTACAGGGAAACACTGAAGCTTTCTTT. As protein: CASSVQGNTEAFF. V gene TRBV2 combines with J gene TRBJ1-1; D perhaps matches TRBD1 (6 bases). Germline V gene lookup returns CDR1 SNHLY and CDR2 FYNNEI. The CDR3 runs 13 residues. V dropped 4 bases and J dropped 2 bases, with 8 bases sitting between them. Full variable domain (outside the CDR3, taken from reference TRBV2 and TRBJ1-1): EPEVTQTPSHQVTQMGQEVILRCVPISNHLYFYWYRQILGQKVEFLVSFYNNEISEKSEIFDDQFSVERPDGSNFTLKIRSTKLEDSAMYFCASSVQGNTEAFFGQGTRLTVV.

This clone was seen only a few times. The chain recombines TRBV2 with TRBJ1-2; unclear D gene. CDR3 length: 10 amino acids. Trimming shortened V by 9 bases and J by 8 bases, and 10 bases separated the two germline ends. CDR1 is SNHLY, CDR2 FYNNEI, per germline. The DNA of the CDR3 is TGTGCCAGAGAGGGAGGAGGCTACACCTTC. This codes for CAREGGGYTF. The entire variable domain, with the rest obtained from reference TRBV2 and TRBJ1-2, is as follows: EPEVTQTPSHQVTQMGQEVILRCVPISNHLYFYWYRQILGQKVEFLVSFYNNEISEKSEIFDDQFSVERPDGSNFTLKIRSTKLEDSAMYFCAREGGGYTFGSGTRLTVV.

The chain employs TRBV10-3 and TRBJ2-1; D gene uncertain. This CDR3 contains 14 residues. In germline, CDR1 is ENHRY, CDR2 SYGVKD. The V and J ends lost 4 bases and 2 bases respectively, with 9 bases between them. The CDR3 sequence is CAISVRETYNEQFF. In DNA form, the CDR3 reads TGTGCCATCAGTGTGAGAGAGACCTACAATGAGCAGTTCTTC.

The chain is built from TRBV7-3 and TRBJ2-5; 12 nucleotides align to TRBD2. V lost 5 bases, J lost 1 base, and 8 bases stayed unmatched. This CDR3 spans 17 amino acids. Germline CDR1 SGHTA, CDR2 FQGTGA. The DNA of the CDR3 is TGTGCCAGCAGCCTTCCCCCTAGCGGGGGGGTCCAAGAGACCCAGTACTTC. Encoded protein: CASSLPPSGGVQETQYF.

The J gene is TRBJ2-5, the V gene TRBV9; TRBD1 is a possible D gene (6 bases). Looked up from germline, CDR1 is SGDLS and CDR2 is YYNGEE. V was shortened by 4 bases and J by 5 bases, with 15 bases between the two germline ends. The CDR3 runs to 14 residues. CDR3 nucleotide sequence: TGTGCCAGCAGCTCGACAGGCCTTCACGAGACCCAGTACTTC. Protein: CASSSTGLHETQYF.

This clone was seen only a few times. The chain couples TRBV2 to TRBJ2-1; D is ambiguous. Germline lookup yields CDR1 SNHLY and CDR2 FYNNEI. The CDR3 runs to 12 residues. Trimming cost V 1 base and J 8 bases, with 6 bases left between them. CDR3 DNA sequence: TGTGCCAGCAGTGAAGGGTGGCATGAGCAGTTCTTC. Translation: CASSEGWHEQFF.

This clone was seen only a few times. The V call is TRBV7-9, the J call TRBJ2-5; D call uncertain. The V gene's germline CDR1 is SEHNR and CDR2 FQNEAQ (reference sequence). V lost 1 base and J lost 7, with 13 bases in between. This CDR3 is built from 14 residues. CDR3 DNA sequence: TGTGCCAGCAGCTTAGTGGGCCTGGAAGCGACCCAGTACTTC. The encoded protein is CASSLVGLEATQYF.

CDR3 loop: CASSVIGGEQFF. The CDR3 DNA sequence: TGTGCCAGCAGCGTAATAGGGGGAGAGCAGTTCTTC. This chain links TRBV9 with TRBJ2-1; perhaps TRBD1 as D (6 bases). CDR1 is SGDLS, CDR2 YYNGEE, per germline. The CDR3 contains 12 residues. Trimming shortened V by 1 base and J by 10 bases, and 9 bases separated the two germline ends.

This clone turned up a few times. The rearrangement joins TRBV6-5 to TRBJ2-1; D is perhaps TRBD2 (5 bases). Germline V gene data show CDR1 as MNHEY and CDR2 as SVGAGI. V dropped 6 bases and J dropped 2 bases, with 11 bases sitting between them. This CDR3 comprises 14 residues. CDR3 nucleotide sequence: TGTGCCAGCAGGGCAGGAGGTACCTACAATGAGCAGTTCTTC. Its translation: CASRAGGTYNEQFF.

A few counts support this clone. The V and J genes are TRBV5-1 and TRBJ2-7; weak D call: TRBD2 (5 bases). Trimming stripped 4 bases from V and 0 bases from J, with 14 bases between. Germline-derived CDR1 and CDR2 are SGHRS and YFSETQ. The CDR3 sequence is 15 residues long. CDR3 residues: CASSTRTDSSYEQYF. Here the CDR3 DNA reads TGCGCCAGCAGCACTAGGACGGATAGCTCCTACGAGCAGTACTTC.

Regarding this clone: This CDR3 is also generated by other DNA sequences in the sample. The chain employs TRBV4-2 and TRBJ2-5, with TRBD2 identical over 10 bases. This CDR3 has 17 residues. Trimming removed 0 bases from V and 2 bases from J; junction bases left unmatched: 6. Looked up from germline, CDR1 is LGHNA and CDR2 is YNFKEQ. CDR3 protein: CASSQDGPSGGQETQYF. Here the CDR3 DNA reads TGTGCCAGCAGCCAAGATGGCCCTAGCGGGGGACAAGAGACCCAGTACTTC.

This clone was counted only a few times. This chain joins TRBV7-2 and TRBJ2-7; the match to TRBD1 covers 7 bases. The CDR3 length is 13 residues. Trimming removed 5 bases from V and 3 bases from J; junction bases left unmatched: 4. In germline, CDR1 is SGHTA, CDR2 FQGNSA. DNA for the CDR3: TGTGCCAGCAGCCCGGACAGGCTCTACGAGCAGTACTTC. Protein: CASSPDRLYEQYF.

Only a few counts were recorded for this clone. The chain couples TRBV2 to TRBJ2-3; weak D call: TRBD2 (5 bases). From germline, CDR1 is SNHLY and CDR2 FYNNEI. The CDR3 covers 12 residues. Between the trimmed V and J ends, which lost 3 bases and 4 bases, there was a span of 5 bases. The CDR3 reads CASSERADTQYF. CDR3 nucleotides: TGTGCCAGCAGTGAGAGGGCAGATACGCAGTATTTT.

This clone was counted a few times. V and J are TRBV29-1 and TRBJ2-5; D perhaps matches TRBD2 (7 bases). V gave up 4 bases and J gave up 7 bases, with 16 bases separating them. Per the germline V gene, CDR1 is SQVTM and CDR2 is ANQGSEA. The CDR3 is 13 amino acids. This CDR3 reads CSVVWGGMVTQYF. For the CDR3, the DNA is TGCAGCGTTGTATGGGGGGGCATGGTGACCCAGTACTTC.

This clone was observed a handful of times. The CDR3 protein is CASSFFGGTGELFF. CDR3 DNA sequence: TGTGCCAGCAGCTTTTTTGGGGGGACCGGGGAGCTGTTTTTT. This chain joins TRBV11-2 and TRBJ2-2, with D maybe TRBD2 (6 bases). The CDR3 is 14 residues long. V was trimmed by 3 bases and J by 5 bases, leaving 10 bases between them. Germline loops: CDR1 SGHAT, CDR2 FQNNGV.

This clone was seen only once. This chain uses TRBV7-9 with TRBJ2-3; D is uncertain. The germline gives CDR1 SEHNR, CDR2 FQNEAQ (reference sequence). V shed 1 base and J shed 14 bases, with 13 bases lying between them. The CDR3 is 12 residues long. CDR3 bases: TGTGCCAGCAGCTTAGAGAGGCAAGCACCGTATTTT. Translated, it gives CASSLERQAPYF.

This clone was seen just once. V and J are TRBV15 and TRBJ2-3; the D gene is possibly TRBD2 (5 bases). The CDR3 is 13 residues long. Germline V gene data show CDR1 as LNHNV and CDR2 as YYDKDF (reference sequence). Trimming took off 2 bases at V and 6 bases at J, with 9 bases between the two ends. The CDR3 nucleotides read TGTGCCACCAGCAGACAAAGGGAGGATACGCAGTATTTT. Its protein product is CATSRQREDTQYF. The entire variable domain, with the rest obtained from reference TRBV15 and TRBJ2-3, is as follows: DAMVIQNPRYQVTQFGKPVTLSCSQTLNHNVMYWYQQKSSQAPKLLFHYYDKDFNNEADTPDNFQSRRPNTSFCFLDIRSPGLGDTAMYLCATSRQREDTQYFGPGTRLTVL.

This chain links TRBV9 with TRBJ2-3; D not certain. The V gene lost 6 bases and the J gene lost 1 base, with 9 bases spanning the gap. The CDR3 contains 13 residues. Germline loops: CDR1 SGDLS, CDR2 YYNGEE. This CDR3 reads CASTYSGTDTQYF. The CDR3 region has the DNA TGTGCCAGCACCTACTCGGGCACAGATACGCAGTATTTT.

J is TRBJ2-7 and V is TRBV30; 9 bases match TRBD1. The CDR3 has 12 residues. The V segment lost 5 bases and the J segment 4 bases; nucleotides outside the gene matches: 3. Germline CDR1 is GTSNPN and CDR2 is SVGIG (reference sequence). Written as DNA, the CDR3 is TGTGCCTGGGGACAGGGGATTTACGAGCAGTACTTC. Translation: CAWGQGIYEQYF.